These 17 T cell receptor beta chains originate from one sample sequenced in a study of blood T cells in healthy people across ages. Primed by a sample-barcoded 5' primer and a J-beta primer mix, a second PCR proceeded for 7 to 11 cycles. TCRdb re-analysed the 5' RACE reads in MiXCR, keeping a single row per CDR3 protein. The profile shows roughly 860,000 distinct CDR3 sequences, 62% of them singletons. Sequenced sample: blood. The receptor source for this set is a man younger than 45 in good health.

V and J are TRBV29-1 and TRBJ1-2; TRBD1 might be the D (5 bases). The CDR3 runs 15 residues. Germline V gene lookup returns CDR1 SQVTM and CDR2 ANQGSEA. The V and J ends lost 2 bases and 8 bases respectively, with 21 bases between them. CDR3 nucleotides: TGCAGCGTTGAATTCAGTTCCGGGGCCGCGGTAGGCTACACCTTC. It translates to CSVEFSSGAAVGYTF.

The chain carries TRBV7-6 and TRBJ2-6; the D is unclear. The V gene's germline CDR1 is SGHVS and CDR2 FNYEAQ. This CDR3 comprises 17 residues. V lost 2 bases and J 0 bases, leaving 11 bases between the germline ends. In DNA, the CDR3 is TGTGCCAGCAGCTTATGGGCAGCTATCTCTGGGGCCAACGTCCTGACTTTC. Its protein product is CASSLWAAISGANVLTF.

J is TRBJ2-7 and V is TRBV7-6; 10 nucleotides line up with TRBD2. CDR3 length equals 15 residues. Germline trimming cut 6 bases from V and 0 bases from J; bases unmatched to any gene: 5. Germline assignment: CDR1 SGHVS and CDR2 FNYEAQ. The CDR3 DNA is TGTGCCAGCAGACTGAGCGGGGGGGTCTCCTACGAGCAGTACTTC. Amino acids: CASRLSGGVSYEQYF.

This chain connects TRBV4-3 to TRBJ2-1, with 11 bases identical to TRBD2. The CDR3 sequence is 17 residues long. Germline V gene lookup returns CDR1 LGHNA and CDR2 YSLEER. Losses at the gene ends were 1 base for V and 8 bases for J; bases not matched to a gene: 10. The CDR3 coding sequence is TGCGCCAGCAGCCAAGGAGGGAATAGCGGGAGGGGAGATGAGCAGTTCTTC. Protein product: CASSQGGNSGRGDEQFF.

CDR3 loop: CSATSAGSYNEQFF. The CDR3 DNA is TGCAGTGCTACAAGTGCCGGCTCCTACAATGAGCAGTTCTTC. This sequence joins TRBV20-1 and TRBJ2-1; no firm D call. Germline V CDR1 and CDR2: DFQATT, SNEGSKA (reference sequence). This CDR3 region has 14 residues. Deletions cut 4 bases from V and 0 bases from J, with 10 bases between.

This chain's CDR3 is CASSLLAGGPSIIDTQYF. CDR3 nucleotide sequence: TGTGCCAGCAGCTTACTAGCGGGGGGGCCGTCGATAATTGATACGCAGTATTTT. The chain couples TRBV7-2 to TRBJ2-3; 12 bases agree with TRBD2. CDR1 SGHTA and CDR2 FQGNSA come from the germline V gene. V dropped 2 bases and J dropped 6; count of bases not matched to a gene: 12. CDR3 length: 18 residues.

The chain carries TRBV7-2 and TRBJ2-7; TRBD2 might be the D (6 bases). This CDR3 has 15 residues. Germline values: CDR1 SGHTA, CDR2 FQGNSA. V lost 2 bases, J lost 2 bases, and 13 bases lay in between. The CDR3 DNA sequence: TGTGCCAGCAGCTTACAGGGTGGGAGGACCTACGAGCAGTACTTC. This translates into CASSLQGGRTYEQYF.

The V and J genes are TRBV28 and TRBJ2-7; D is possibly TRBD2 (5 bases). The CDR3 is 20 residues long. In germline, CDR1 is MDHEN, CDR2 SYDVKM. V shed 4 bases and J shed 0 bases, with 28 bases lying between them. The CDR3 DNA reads TGTGCCAGCAGTTGGGCCTGGGCACGGGGTACCAGCTTTCGCTCCTACGAGCAGTACTTC. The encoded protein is CASSWAWARGTSFRSYEQYF.

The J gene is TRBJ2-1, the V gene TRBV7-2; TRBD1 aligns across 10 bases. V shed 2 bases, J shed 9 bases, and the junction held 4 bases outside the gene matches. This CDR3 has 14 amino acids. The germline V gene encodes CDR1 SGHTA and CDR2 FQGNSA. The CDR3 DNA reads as TGTGCCAGCAGCTTACAGACAGGGGGCCGTGAGCAGTTCTTC. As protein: CASSLQTGGREQFF. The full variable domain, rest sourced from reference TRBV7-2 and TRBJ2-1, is GAGVSQSPSNKVTEKGKDVELRCDPISGHTALYWYRQSLGQGLEFLIYFQGNSAPDKSGLPSDRFSAERTGGSVSTLTIQRTQQEDSAVYLCASSLQTGGREQFFGPGTRLTVL.

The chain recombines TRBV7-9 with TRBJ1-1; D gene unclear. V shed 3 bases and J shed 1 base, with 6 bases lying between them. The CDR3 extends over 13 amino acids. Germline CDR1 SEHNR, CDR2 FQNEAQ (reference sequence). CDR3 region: CASSFMGNTEAFF. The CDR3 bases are TGTGCCAGCAGCTTTATGGGGAACACTGAAGCTTTCTTT.

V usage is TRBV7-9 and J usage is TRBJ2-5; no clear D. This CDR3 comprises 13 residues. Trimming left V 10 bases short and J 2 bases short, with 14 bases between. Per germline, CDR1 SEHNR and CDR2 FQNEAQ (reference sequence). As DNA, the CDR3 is TGTGCCACCCTGGACGGATCTCAAGAGACCCAGTACTTC. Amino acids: CATLDGSQETQYF.

The CDR3 region is CASSPYSSYEQYF. CDR3 nucleotides: TGTGCCAGCAGCCCATACTCGTCCTACGAGCAGTACTTC. The chain recombines TRBV5-6 with TRBJ2-7; no definite D call. This CDR3 spans 13 amino acids. V lost 4 bases and J lost 1, with 9 bases in between. Germline CDR1 SGHDT, CDR2 YYEEEE.

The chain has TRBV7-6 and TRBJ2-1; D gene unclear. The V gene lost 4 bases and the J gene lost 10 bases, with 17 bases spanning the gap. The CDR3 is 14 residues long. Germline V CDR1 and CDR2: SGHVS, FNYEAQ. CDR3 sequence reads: CASSSPLGALEQFF. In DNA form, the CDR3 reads TGTGCCAGCAGCTCCCCCCTAGGTGCCTTGGAGCAGTTCTTC. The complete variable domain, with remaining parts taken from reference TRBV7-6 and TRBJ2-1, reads GAGVSQSPRYKVTKRGQDVALRCDPISGHVSLYWYRQALGQGPEFLTYFNYEAQQDKSGLPNDRFSAERPEGSISTLTIQRTEQRDSAMYRCASSSPLGALEQFFGPGTRLTVL.

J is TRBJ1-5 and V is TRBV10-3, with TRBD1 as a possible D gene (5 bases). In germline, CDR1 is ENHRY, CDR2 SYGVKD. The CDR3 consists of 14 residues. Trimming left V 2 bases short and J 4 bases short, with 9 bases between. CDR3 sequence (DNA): TGTGCCATCAGTGAGGGCAGGGAAAATCAGCCCCAGCATTTT. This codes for CAISEGRENQPQHF.

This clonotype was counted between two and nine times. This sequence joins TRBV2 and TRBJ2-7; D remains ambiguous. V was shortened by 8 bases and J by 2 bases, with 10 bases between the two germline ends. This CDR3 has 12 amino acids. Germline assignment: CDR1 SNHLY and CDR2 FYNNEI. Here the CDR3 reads CASSEPTYEQYF. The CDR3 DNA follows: TGTGCCAGCTCCGAACCAACCTACGAGCAGTACTTC.

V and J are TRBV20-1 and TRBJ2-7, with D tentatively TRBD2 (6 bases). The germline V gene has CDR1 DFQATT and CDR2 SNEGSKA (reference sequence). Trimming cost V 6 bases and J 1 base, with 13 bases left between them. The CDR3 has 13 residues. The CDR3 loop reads CSAPVLASYEQYF. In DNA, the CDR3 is TGCAGTGCCCCCGTGCTAGCGTCCTACGAGCAGTACTTC.

The CDR3 DNA is TGTGCCAGCAGTTTAGCCGGGACAGTCCCCGGAGGCTACACCTTC. As protein: CASSLAGTVPGGYTF. The V gene is TRBV12-3 or TRBV12-4, the J gene TRBJ1-2; 7 nucleotides agree with TRBD1. The ends lost 0 bases at V and 8 bases at J; junction bases unmatched: 9. The CDR3 has 15 residues.